One sample yielded the 21 T cell receptor beta chains listed below, sequenced in a study of blood T cell repertoires in COVID-19. Produced via immunoSEQ multiplex PCR; TCRdb's table is partial and in-frame only. Among roughly 200,000 clones listed, 85% were seen once. What was sequenced was peripheral blood. These receptors all stem from a person between 65 and 80 years old with COVID-19, enrolled during active disease.

The CDR3 reads CASTMDRGDQPQHF. CDR3 nucleotide sequence: TGTGCCAGTACCATGGACAGGGGTGATCAGCCCCAGCATTTT. This chain connects TRBV19 to TRBJ1-5; 9 bases agree with TRBD1. The CDR3 spans 14 residues. From germline, CDR1 is LNHDA and CDR2 SQIVND (reference sequence). The J segment lost 5 bases and the V segment lost 7 bases, leaving 6 bases of the junction unmatched.

The rearrangement joins TRBV7-8 to TRBJ2-1; 10 nucleotides match TRBD1. The length of the CDR3 is 16 residues. V was clipped by 7 bases and J by 1 base; unmatched bases: 7. Germline V gene data show CDR1 as SGHVS and CDR2 as FQNEAQ. For the CDR3, the DNA is TGTGCCAGCAACAAACGGACAGGGGGTTCCTACAATGAGCAGTTCTTC. Amino acids: CASNKRTGGSYNEQFF.

This clone was found a few times. This chain links TRBV28 with TRBJ1-5; D is ambiguous. There are 12 residues in the CDR3. The germline V gene has CDR1 MDHEN and CDR2 SYDVKM. V was shortened by 8 bases and J by 2 bases, with 7 bases between the two germline ends. The chain's CDR3 is CASLEGNQPQHF. The DNA for the CDR3 is TGTGCCAGCTTAGAAGGCAATCAGCCCCAGCATTTT.

This chain joins TRBV7-8 and TRBJ2-1; D unresolved. Trimming removed 2 bases at V and 6 bases at J, with 5 bases between. The CDR3 has 12 residues. Germline V gene data show CDR1 as SGHVS and CDR2 as FQNEAQ. The CDR3 DNA follows: TGTGCCAGCAGCTTATCCCGCAATGAGCAGTTCTTC. The encoded protein is CASSLSRNEQFF.

The chain links TRBV5-1 to TRBJ1-4; possibly TRBD1 for D (6 bases). The germline V and J ends were trimmed by 4 bases and 6 bases, with 16 bases remaining between them. Germline loops: CDR1 SGHRS, CDR2 YFSETQ. The CDR3 sequence is 15 residues long. The CDR3 nucleotides are TGCGCCAGCAGCCCGGCCGGGACAAGGGATGAAAAACTGTTTTTT. This codes for CASSPAGTRDEKLFF. Drawing the rest from reference TRBV5-1 and TRBJ1-4, the complete variable domain is KAGVTQTPRYLIKTRGQQVTLSCSPISGHRSVSWYQQTPGQGLQFLFEYFSETQRNKGNFPGRFSGRQFSNSRSEMNVSTLELGDSALYLCASSPAGTRDEKLFFGSGTQLSVL.

This clone was found once. This chain joins TRBV3-1 (or the pseudogene TRBV3-2) and TRBJ2-7; 8 positions agree with TRBD1. Germline-derived CDR1 and CDR2 are LGHDT and YNNKEL (reference sequence). The CDR3 contains 15 residues. V trimming: 1 base; J trimming: 4 bases; junction bases outside the gene matches: 6. For the CDR3, the DNA is TGTGCCAGCAGCCAAGGTTCAGGACAGGGTTACGAGCAGTACTTC. It translates to CASSQGSGQGYEQYF.

The V gene is TRBV4-2, the J gene TRBJ2-1; 8 positions match TRBD2. Germline loops: CDR1 LGHNA, CDR2 YNFKEQ. Germline trimming cut 4 bases from V and 3 bases from J; bases unmatched to any gene: 8. The CDR3 length is 16 residues. This CDR3 is CASSRSVSGNYNEQFF. CDR3 nucleotides: TGTGCCAGCAGCCGCTCCGTTAGCGGGAACTACAATGAGCAGTTCTTC.

The rearrangement links TRBV6-2 or TRBV6-3 to TRBJ1-2; TRBD1 matches 7 bases. V was pared by 5 bases and J by 5 bases, with 11 bases of the junction left unmatched. CDR1 MNHEY and CDR2 SVGEGT come from the germline V gene. This CDR3 contains 15 residues. CDR3 loop: CASSQLLTGLYGYTF. In DNA, the CDR3 is TGTGCCAGCAGTCAACTCTTGACAGGGCTTTATGGCTACACCTTC.

The rearrangement links TRBV27 to TRBJ2-2, with TRBD1 matching over 9 bases. This CDR3 comprises 17 residues. V lost 2 bases to trimming and J lost 4 bases; unmatched junction nucleotides: 8. Germline assignment: CDR1 MNHEY and CDR2 SMNVEV (reference sequence). Here the CDR3 reads CASSLGTGSVSTGELFF. The CDR3 nucleotides are TGTGCCAGCAGTTTAGGGACAGGGTCGGTATCCACCGGGGAGCTGTTTTTT.

The chain has TRBV7-2 and TRBJ2-3, with TRBD2 identical over 8 bases. The CDR3 has 17 residues. V trimming: 4 bases; J trimming: 2 bases; junction bases outside the gene matches: 11. CDR1 SGHTA and CDR2 FQGNSA come from the germline V gene. The CDR3 sequence is CASSSAAERGTTDTQYF. The CDR3 bases are TGTGCCAGCAGCTCGGCCGCGGAGCGGGGGACCACAGATACGCAGTATTTT.

V and J are TRBV28 and TRBJ1-3; TRBD1 matches at 7 bases. V dropped 8 bases and J dropped 1; count of bases not matched to a gene: 11. There are 16 residues in the CDR3. In germline, CDR1 is MDHEN, CDR2 SYDVKM. CDR3: CASFPGGQISGNTIYF. The CDR3 bases are TGTGCCAGCTTTCCCGGGGGACAGATATCTGGAAACACCATATATTTT.

The rearrangement uses TRBV7-9 and TRBJ1-2; tentative D call: TRBD1 (6 bases). CDR1 is SEHNR, CDR2 FQNEAQ, per germline (reference sequence). Trimming stripped 5 bases from V and 7 bases from J, with 17 bases between. CDR3 length: 14 amino acids. CDR3 in DNA: TGTGCCAGCAGCCTGGCGAGGGGGACCGGTGGCTACACCTTC. Its protein is CASSLARGTGGYTF.

The V and J genes are TRBV11-2 and TRBJ2-3; the match to TRBD2 covers 12 bases. Germline V gene data show CDR1 as SGHAT and CDR2 as FQNNGV. The J segment lost 1 base and the V segment lost 3 bases, leaving 5 bases of the junction unmatched. The CDR3 consists of 17 residues. CDR3 coding DNA: TGTGCCAGCAGCTTTTCTAGCGGGGGGGCTGGCACAGATACGCAGTATTTT. Its translation is CASSFSSGGAGTDTQYF.

The genes are TRBV14 and TRBJ2-4; no clear D. Trimming pared 1 base from V and 12 bases from J, leaving 16 bases between. The CDR3 consists of 14 residues. The germline V gene has CDR1 SGHDN and CDR2 FVKESK. The CDR3 DNA reads TGTGCCAGCAGCCAAGGCGCCAGGCAGTTTGGTCAGTACTTC. It codes for CASSQGARQFGQYF. Looking up the rest from reference TRBV14 and TRBJ2-4 gives the full variable domain: EAGVTQFPSHSVIEKGQTVTLRCDPISGHDNLYWYRRVMGKEIKFLLHFVKESKQDESGMPNNRFLAERTGGTYSTLKVQPAELEDSGVYFCASSQGARQFGQYFGAGTRLSVL.

This clone came up once. V is TRBV10-2 and J is TRBJ1-1, with 12 bases matching TRBD1. The CDR3 contains 17 residues. J was trimmed by 4 bases and V by 4 bases; bases with no gene match: 10. Germline loops: CDR1 WSHSY, CDR2 SAAADI. Here the CDR3 reads CASSGGTGGVLLTEAFF. The DNA of the CDR3 is TGCGCCAGCAGTGGTGGGACAGGGGGCGTTTTACTCACTGAAGCTTTCTTT.

V gene TRBV10-1 combines with J gene TRBJ2-7; 10 positions match TRBD2. Germline V lookup: CDR1 WNHNN, CDR2 SYGVQD (reference sequence). J lost 3 bases, V lost 2 bases, and 1 base had no gene match. This CDR3 has 14 residues. Here the CDR3 reads CASSEPSGGYEQYF. The CDR3 DNA is TGCGCCAGCAGTGAGCCTAGCGGGGGCTACGAGCAGTACTTC.

The chain has TRBV28 and TRBJ1-6; possible D gene TRBD1, 6 bases. V was trimmed by 1 base and J by 10 bases, leaving 11 bases between them. From germline, CDR1 is MDHEN and CDR2 SYDVKM. This CDR3 is built from 14 residues. CDR3 coding DNA: TGTGCCAGCAGTTTATTCCCAGGGGTATCACCCCTCCACTTT. Its protein product is CASSLFPGVSPLHF.

The CDR3 protein is CASSYSGTATNVLTF. The CDR3 DNA reads as TGTGCCAGCAGTTACTCAGGGACAGCCACCAACGTCCTGACTTTC. The V and J genes are TRBV6-5 and TRBJ2-6, with TRBD1 matching over 7 bases. Germline CDR1 MNHEY, CDR2 SVGAGI. The CDR3 is 15 residues long. Unmatched junction bases numbered 4, after V lost 0 bases and J lost 8 bases.

The chain is built from TRBV5-4 and TRBJ2-7; TRBD1 aligns across 7 bases. The CDR3 extends over 14 amino acids. Germline V gene lookup returns CDR1 SGHNT and CDR2 YYREEE (reference sequence). The junction had 9 bases not matched to a gene; V was cut back by 4 bases and J by 5 bases. The CDR3 DNA reads TGTGCCAGCAGCCTTGCCGACAGGGTCGACGAGCAGTACTTC. The encoded protein is CASSLADRVDEQYF.

This clone showed up just once. This sequence joins TRBV2 and TRBJ2-5, with D perhaps matching TRBD1 (5 bases). The germline V gene has CDR1 SNHLY and CDR2 FYNNEI. This CDR3 comprises 13 residues. The V and J ends lost 10 bases and 4 bases respectively, with 16 bases between them. CDR3 sequence reads: CATQGGSGETQYF. The CDR3 DNA sequence: TGTGCCACTCAGGGTGGGTCGGGAGAGACCCAGTACTTC.

The table lists this clone with a few counts. Other DNA sequences from this sample encode an identical CDR3 as well. V and J are TRBV12-3 or TRBV12-4 and TRBJ2-5, with D perhaps TRBD1 (5 bases). Trimming shortened V by 3 bases and J by 5 bases, and 10 bases separated the two germline ends. The CDR3 length is 13 residues. CDR3 sequence (DNA): TGTGCCAGCAGTTTGTCCAGGGTGGAGACCCAGTACTTC. This sequence encodes CASSLSRVETQYF.